This TCR beta chain emerged from a study of blood T cell repertoires in COVID-19. Sequencing was performed with immunoSEQ multiplex PCR; in TCRdb, only in-frame clones are kept and a portion is missing. The sample consists of 200,000 to 250,000 clones, over 80% of them appearing once. In this sample, this clone turned up a few times. The germline V gene encodes CDR1 LGHNA and CDR2 YNFKEQ. The CDR3 sequence is 15 residues long. With V trimmed by 5 bases and J by 2 bases, 5 bases remained unmatched. The chain is built from TRBV4-2 and TRBJ2-7; TRBD1 agrees at 11 bases. Sequenced: PBMCs or T cells enriched from blood (not recorded which). The origin of this receptor is a woman in her thirties or forties who had recovered from COVID-19. The CDR3 nucleotides are TGTGCCAGCAGCGTCGGGACAGGGGGACCCTACGAGCAGTACTTC. Translation gives CASSVGTGGPYEQYF.